This is a list of T cell receptor beta chains from one sample in a study of T cells after yellow fever vaccination. Using its own MiXCR run on the 5' RACE reads, TCRdb lists one record per CDR3 protein. The sample lists 500,000 to 650,000 distinct CDR3 sequences; approximately 15% were seen once. This sample comprised PBMCs, obtained on the day of the yellow fever booster vaccination. Receptors originate from a man in his thirties or forties who received the YFV17D yellow fever vaccine. Each CDR3 is given with its conserved first and last residue. D genes are given only for firm matches. Rows give clone size only sometimes, using once, few, many, or a class for an expanded clone.

J	V	D	size	DNA	CDR3
TRBJ2-1	TRBV5-1	TRBD2	many	TGCGCCAGCAGCTTGACTAGCGGGGGGAACAATGAGCAGTTCTTC	CASSLTSGGNNEQFF
TRBJ2-5	TRBV20-1	TRBD2	-	TGCAGTGCTAGAGATCCAGCCAGCGGGGGAGAGACCCAGTACTTC	CSARDPASGGETQYF
TRBJ1-2	TRBV7-2	-	few	TGTGCCAGCAGCTTAGTTCCAGAGCCCGGGGGCGGCTACACCTTC	CASSLVPEPGGGYTF
TRBJ1-3	TRBV6-1	-	-	TGTGCCACCAACCTTCCGGTGGGGTCTGGAAACACCATATATTTT	CATNLPVGSGNTIYF
TRBJ2-1	TRBV10-3	-	few	TGTGCCATCAGTGGGGGTAACGGTGAGCAGTTCTTC	CAISGGNGEQFF
TRBJ1-1	TRBV7-9	-	-	TGTGCCAGCAGCACGAGCGAGGGGCTCGGTCGGGCCGCTTTCTTT	CASSTSEGLGRAAFF
TRBJ2-7	TRBV23-1	TRBD2	-	TGCGCCAGCAGGCCCAACGGGAGGACATCCCACGAGCAGTACTTC	CASRPNGRTSHEQYF
TRBJ2-7	TRBV5-1	TRBD2	few	TGCGCCAGCAGGTTTTTAGCGGGCCCTACATACGAGCAGTACTTC	CASRFLAGPTYEQYF
TRBJ2-4	TRBV6-1	-	-	TGTGCCAGCAGTGACCCTAGCGTATTGAAAAACATTCAGTACTTC	CASSDPSVLKNIQYF
TRBJ2-1	TRBV11-3	TRBD1	-	TGTGCCAGCAGCACCCGGGACAGGCCGACCAATGAGCAGTTCTTC	CASSTRDRPTNEQFF
TRBJ2-3	TRBV20-1	-	-	TGCAGTGCTAGATCCCGCACCGCGTTGACGAGCACAGATACGCAGTATTTT	CSARSRTALTSTDTQYF
TRBJ2-1	TRBV12-5	TRBD2	-	TGTGCTAGTGGTTTTGCGCGACTAGCGGGAGATGAGCAGTTCTTC	CASGFARLAGDEQFF
TRBJ2-5	TRBV20-1	-	-	TGCAGTGCTAGGAAGGGTTCCCAAGAGACCCAGTACTTC	CSARKGSQETQYF
TRBJ1-6	TRBV7-9	-	-	TGTGCCAGCAGAGGGGGGGCGGGTCTCAATTCACCCCTCCACTTT	CASRGGAGLNSPLHF
TRBJ2-1	TRBV7-2	-	few	TGTGCCAGCAGCTACGGCGGACAACCTTTCAATGAGCAGTTCTTC	CASSYGGQPFNEQFF
TRBJ2-4	TRBV14	-	few	TGTGCCAGCAGCCAAGACCGTTTGGTTCAGTACTTC	CASSQDRLVQYF
TRBJ2-3	TRBV12-5	TRBD2	few	TGTGCTAGTGGCCAGGGACTAGCGGTAACGACAGATACGCAGTATTTT	CASGQGLAVTTDTQYF
TRBJ2-7	TRBV2	TRBD2	-	TGTGCCAGCAGTCCAAGCGGGAGTGTTACGCACGAGCAGTACTTC	CASSPSGSVTHEQYF
TRBJ2-7	TRBV7-6	-	many	TGTGCCAGCAGCCCCCGACAGGTTCCCTACGAGCAGTACTTC	CASSPRQVPYEQYF
TRBJ1-1	TRBV5-1	-	few	TGCGCCAGCAGCTCTTTACAGGGACGGAACACTGAAGCTTTCTTT	CASSSLQGRNTEAFF
TRBJ1-5	TRBV24-1	-	few	TGTGCCACCAAGGGGAACGGTTTCAATCAGCCCCAGCATTTT	CATKGNGFNQPQHF
TRBJ1-5	TRBV6-5	-	few	TGTGCCAGCAGTTACCAGGGGCTCGGCAATCAGCCCCAGCATTTT	CASSYQGLGNQPQHF
TRBJ1-1	TRBV12-3/TRBV12-4	-	few	TGTGCCAGCAGTTTGAGTTTAGCAGGTTTTGAAGCTGAAGCTTTCTTT	CASSLSLAGFEAEAFF
TRBJ2-1	TRBV27	-	many	TGTGCCAGCAGTTTAAAGGGGAATGAGCAGTTCTTC	CASSLKGNEQFF
TRBJ1-6	TRBV4-3	-	-	TGCGCCAGCAGCCAAGAGACGACAGCCTATAATTCACCCCTCCACTTT	CASSQETTAYNSPLHF
TRBJ2-1	TRBV24-1	TRBD2	-	TGTGCCACCAGTGATTCCAGCCCGATAGCGGGAGCGGGCAATGAGCAGTTCTTC	CATSDSSPIAGAGNEQFF
TRBJ1-5	TRBV12-3/TRBV12-4	-	many	TGTGCCAGCAGTTTCGGCAATCAGCCCCAGCATTTT	CASSFGNQPQHF